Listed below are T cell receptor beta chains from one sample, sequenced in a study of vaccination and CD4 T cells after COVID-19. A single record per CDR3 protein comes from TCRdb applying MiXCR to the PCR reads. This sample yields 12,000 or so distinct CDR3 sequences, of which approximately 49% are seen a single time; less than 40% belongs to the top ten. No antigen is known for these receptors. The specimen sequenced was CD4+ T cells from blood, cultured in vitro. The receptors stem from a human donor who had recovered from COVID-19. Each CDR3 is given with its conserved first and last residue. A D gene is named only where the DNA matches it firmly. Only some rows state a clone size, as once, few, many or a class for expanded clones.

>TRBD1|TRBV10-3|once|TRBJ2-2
CAISGGTGGTGELFF
TGTGCCATCAGTGGCGGGACAGGGGGCACCGGGGAGCTGTTTTTT
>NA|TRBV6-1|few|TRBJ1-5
CASRVQHSNQPQHF
TGTGCCAGCAGGGTACAGCATAGCAATCAGCCCCAGCATTTT
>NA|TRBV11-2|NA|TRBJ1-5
CASSSRGANQPQHF
TGTGCCAGCAGCTCCCGGGGGGCGAATCAGCCCCAGCATTTT
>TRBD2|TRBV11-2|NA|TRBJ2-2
CASSLGAGGLGELFF
TGTGCCAGCAGCTTGGGGGCGGGAGGTCTCGGGGAGCTGTTTTTT
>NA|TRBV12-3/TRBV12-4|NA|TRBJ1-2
CASSVHTSGYTF
TGTGCCAGCAGTGTTCATACGAGCGGCTACACCTTC
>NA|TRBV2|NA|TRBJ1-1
CASSEPGLNTEAFF
TGTGCCAGCAGTGAACCGGGGCTGAACACTGAAGCTTTCTTT
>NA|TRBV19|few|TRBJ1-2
CASSIESGGPRGGYTF
TGTGCCAGTAGTATAGAATCTGGTGGACCTCGGGGTGGCTACACCTTC
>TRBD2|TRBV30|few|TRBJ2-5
CAWSSSGETQYF
TGTGCCTGGAGTTCTAGCGGGGAGACCCAGTACTTC
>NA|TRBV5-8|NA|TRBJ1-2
CASSFEDRNYGYTF
TGTGCCAGCAGCTTCGAGGACAGAAACTATGGCTACACCTTC
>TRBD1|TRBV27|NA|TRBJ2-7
CATGQGMGEQYF
TGTGCCACTGGACAGGGGATGGGCGAGCAGTACTTC
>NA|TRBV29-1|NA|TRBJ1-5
CSVGDRSNQPQHF
TGCAGCGTTGGGGACCGCTCCAATCAGCCCCAGCATTTT
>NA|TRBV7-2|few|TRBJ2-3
CASSFTDTQYF
TGTGCCAGCAGCTTCACAGATACGCAGTATTTT
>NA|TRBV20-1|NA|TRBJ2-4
CSAGRDHLKNIQYF
TGCAGTGCTGGCCGGGACCATCTTAAAAACATTCAGTACTTC
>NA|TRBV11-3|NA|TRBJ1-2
CASSLDEGSGYTF
TGTGCCAGCAGCTTAGATGAAGGGAGTGGCTACACCTTC
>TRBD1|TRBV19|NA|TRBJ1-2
CASTARQGRANYGYTF
TGTGCCAGTACCGCCCGACAGGGGAGGGCTAACTATGGCTACACCTTC